The 3 T cell receptor beta chains presented below share a single source sample, sequenced in a study of follicular helper T cells after annual influenza vaccination. Libraries were prepared by immunoSEQ multiplex PCR; TCRdb keeps only in-frame clonotypes and omits some of them. The sample lists 8,000 to 13,000 clones; 83% were seen once. Time point here: 2015-2016 season, 7 days after influenza vaccination. Sequenced here: CXCR5- memory CD4+ T cells sorted from blood, sampled 7 days after influenza vaccination. The receptors come from an adult who received the influenza vaccine.

This clone has a handful of counts. The genes are TRBV18 and TRBJ2-7, with TRBD1 matching 7 bases. Germline loops: CDR1 KGHSH, CDR2 LQKENI. This CDR3 has 13 residues. Trimming took 4 bases from V and 4 from J; bases not matched to a gene: 4. The CDR3 DNA is TGTGCCAGCTCACTCCCGGGACAGTACGAGCAGTACTTC. This encodes CASSLPGQYEQYF. Full variable domain (rest looked up from reference TRBV18 and TRBJ2-7): NAGVMQNPRHLVRRRGQEARLRCSPMKGHSHVYWYRQLPEEGLKFMVYLQKENIIDESGMPKERFSAEFPKEGPSILRIQQVVRGDSAAYFCASSLPGQYEQYFGPGTRLTVT.

The chain carries TRBV12-5 and TRBJ2-1; no clear D gene. The CDR3 loop spans 16 amino acids. Germline values: CDR1 LGHNT, CDR2 FRNRAP. V lost 7 bases and J lost 0, with 16 bases in between. CDR3 region: CASAPPIPGSYNEQFF. DNA of the CDR3: TGTGCTAGTGCCCCCCCGATTCCAGGCTCCTACAATGAGCAGTTCTTC.

The chain is built from TRBV7-2 and TRBJ2-1, with 7 bases identical to TRBD1. The V segment lost 2 bases and the J segment 1 base; nucleotides outside the gene matches: 2. CDR1 and CDR2 (germline): SGHTA, FQGNSA. This CDR3 is built from 15 residues. In DNA form, the CDR3 reads TGTGCCAGCAGCTTAAGACAGGGTTCCTACAATGAGCAGTTCTTC. Amino acid sequence: CASSLRQGSYNEQFF.